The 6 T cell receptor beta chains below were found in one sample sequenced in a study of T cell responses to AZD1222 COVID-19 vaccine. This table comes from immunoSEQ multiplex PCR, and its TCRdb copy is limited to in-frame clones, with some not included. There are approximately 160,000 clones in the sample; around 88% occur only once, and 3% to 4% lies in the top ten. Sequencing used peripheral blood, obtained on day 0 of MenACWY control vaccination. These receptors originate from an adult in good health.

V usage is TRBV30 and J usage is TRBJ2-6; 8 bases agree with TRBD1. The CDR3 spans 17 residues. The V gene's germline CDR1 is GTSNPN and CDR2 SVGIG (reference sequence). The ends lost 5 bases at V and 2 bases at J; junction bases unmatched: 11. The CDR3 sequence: CAWDRGRSRPGANVLTF. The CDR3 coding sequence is TGTGCCTGGGACAGGGGAAGGTCACGCCCTGGGGCCAACGTCCTGACTTTC. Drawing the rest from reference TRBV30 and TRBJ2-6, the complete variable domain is SQTIHQWPATLVQPVGSPLSLECTVEGTSNPNLYWYRQAAGRGLQLLFYSVGIGQISSEVPQNLSASRPQDRQFILSSKKLLLSDSGFYLCAWDRGRSRPGANVLTFGAGSRLTVL.

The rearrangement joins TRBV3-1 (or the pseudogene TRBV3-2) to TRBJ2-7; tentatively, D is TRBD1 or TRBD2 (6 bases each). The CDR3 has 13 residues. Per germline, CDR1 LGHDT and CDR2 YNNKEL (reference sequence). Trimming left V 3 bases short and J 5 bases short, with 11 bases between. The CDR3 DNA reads TGTGCCAGCAGCCAGGGGGGCCAAAACGAGCAGTACTTC. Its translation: CASSQGGQNEQYF.

Here the CDR3 DNA reads TGTGCCACCGTTTCGATGAGCTCCTACGAGCAGTACTTC. As protein: CATVSMSSYEQYF. V is TRBV15 and J is TRBJ2-7; D unresolved. Germline CDR1 and CDR2: LNHNV and YYDKDF (reference sequence). CDR3 length equals 13 residues. V was shortened by 8 bases and J by 0 bases, with 11 bases between the two germline ends.

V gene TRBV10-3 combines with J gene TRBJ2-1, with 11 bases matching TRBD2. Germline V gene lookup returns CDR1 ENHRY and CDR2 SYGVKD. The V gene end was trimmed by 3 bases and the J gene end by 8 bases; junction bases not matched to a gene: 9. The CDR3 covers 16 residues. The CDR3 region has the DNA TGTGCCATCAGTGATTACACTAGCGGGAGATCTGATGAGCAGTTCTTC. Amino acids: CAISDYTSGRSDEQFF.

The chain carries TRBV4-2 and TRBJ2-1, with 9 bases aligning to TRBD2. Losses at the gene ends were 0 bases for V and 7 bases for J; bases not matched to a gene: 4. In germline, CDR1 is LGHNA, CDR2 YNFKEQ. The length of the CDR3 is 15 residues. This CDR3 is CASSQEAGGGNEQFF. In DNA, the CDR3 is TGTGCCAGCAGCCAAGAAGCGGGAGGAGGTAATGAGCAGTTCTTC.

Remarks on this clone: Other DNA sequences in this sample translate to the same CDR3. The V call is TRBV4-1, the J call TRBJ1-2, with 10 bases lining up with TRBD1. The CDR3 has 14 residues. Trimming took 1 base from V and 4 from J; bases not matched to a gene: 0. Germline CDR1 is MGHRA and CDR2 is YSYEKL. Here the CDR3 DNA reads TGCGCCAGCAGCCAAGGGACAGGGGGCTATGGCTACACCTTC. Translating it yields CASSQGTGGYGYTF.